This T cell receptor beta chain was obtained from a study of CD8+ T cells in alopecia areata. Overall study context: Tofacitinib was taken orally by treated patients, and the dose was 5 to 10 mg twice daily. Regarding the study as a whole: Scalp clonality decreased significantly with tofacitinib, and so did expanded CD8+ clones among the top 100. Tofacitinib did not eliminate many expanded lesional clones from scalp or blood.

Trimming left V 1 base short and J 6 bases short, with 9 bases between. From germline, CDR1 is MGHRA and CDR2 YSYEKL. The CDR3 sequence is 14 residues long. Following RNA extraction, reverse transcription yielded cDNA that acted as the sequencing template. Sequencing was performed with immunoSEQ multiplex PCR; in TCRdb, only in-frame clones are kept and a portion is missing. The sample has approximately 210,000 clones, around three fifths seen once. Treatment indicated: oral pan-JAK inhibitor, 5-10 mg twice daily. A remark on this clone: Its cognate antigen is unknown.

The sequence was obtained from a human donor with alopecia areata. Sample: CD4+ T cells sorted from blood, taken at week 4, from a patient treated with tofacitinib. The chain has TRBV4-1 and TRBJ1-4; the D gene is possibly TRBD1 (5 bases). The CDR3 reads CASSQAGRDEKLFF. The CDR3 DNA sequence: TGCGCCAGCAGCCAAGCAGGGAGGGATGAAAAACTGTTTTTT.